This T cell receptor (beta chain) is from a study of cytomegalovirus exposure and HLA in healthy donors. Study-wide points: There were reportedly fewer N-insertions in an Asian-associated ancestry cluster than the roughly 670-donor mean, in a later analysis. A cluster of highly shared sequence variants was likely a sequencing artifact. As a later analysis showed, a missense DCLRE1C variant was linked to trimming of TCR beta V- and J-genes.

V was clipped by 0 bases and J by 6 bases, with 16 bases between them. Germline V gene sequence: CDR1 SGHRS, CDR2 YFSETQ. The CDR3 covers 15 residues. Remarks on this clone: No antigen is known for it.

PCR primers comprised 60 Vbeta and 13 Jbeta primers. Profiled with immunoSEQ multiplex PCR; TCRdb holds only in-frame clones, not every one. This repertoire shows around 230,000 clones, approximately 79% found once; its top ten account for approximately 2%. This TCR was recovered from a male donor in good health and CMV-seronegative. This chain connects TRBV5-1 to TRBJ2-7, with no clear D. Source material: PBMCs. The CDR3 spells CASSLVALSPSEQYF. CDR3 DNA sequence: TGCGCCAGCAGCTTGGTTGCGCTGTCCCCCTCCGAGCAGTACTTC. Based on the CDR3 plus reference TRBV5-1 and TRBJ2-7, the full variable domain is KAGVTQTPRYLIKTRGQQVTLSCSPISGHRSVSWYQQTPGQGLQFLFEYFSETQRNKGNFPGRFSGRQFSNSRSEMNVSTLELGDSALYLCASSLVALSPSEQYFGPGTRLTVT.